Listed here are 30 T cell receptor beta chains from one sample, sequenced in a study of vaccination and CD4 T cells after COVID-19. Sequencing of DNA taken from cultured CD4+ T cells relied on the Oncomine TCR Beta short-read assay. TCRdb re-called the PCR reads through MiXCR, storing one row per CDR3 protein. The top ten clones hold 20% to 25% of a sample with more than 10,000 distinct CDR3 sequences, 35% to 55% of them seen once. Treatment given: roughly ten-day PBMC culture with coronavirus spike peptide pools or control peptides (ViraFEST assay). Their recognized antigens are unknown. This specimen consisted of CD4+ T cells from blood, cultured in vitro, obtained before SARS-CoV-2 vaccination. The origin of the receptors is a human donor who had recovered from COVID-19.

The rearrangement links TRBV10-3 to TRBJ2-3; the D gene is possibly TRBD1 (6 bases). V gave up 8 bases and J gave up 0 bases, with 9 bases separating them. Germline-derived CDR1 and CDR2 are ENHRY and SYGVKD. The CDR3 covers 13 residues. CDR3 nucleotide sequence: TGTGCCATCGCCGGACAGAGCACAGATACGCAGTATTTT. This codes for CAIAGQSTDTQYF.

The sample holds a few counts of this clonotype. This chain uses TRBV11-3 with TRBJ2-7; TRBD2 matches at 9 bases. This CDR3 is built from 16 residues. V gave up 1 base and J gave up 5 bases; unmatched junction bases: 9. Germline V gives CDR1 SGHNT, CDR2 YENEEA. The CDR3 here is CASSLGSGTSIDEQYF. The CDR3, as DNA: TGTGCCAGCAGCTTAGGTTCCGGGACTAGCATCGACGAGCAGTACTTC.

This chain joins TRBV28 and TRBJ2-3; D remains ambiguous. With 5 bases removed from V and 0 bases from J, the gap between germline ends came to 6 bases. Germline CDR1 MDHEN, CDR2 SYDVKM. This CDR3 has 13 amino acids. DNA for the CDR3: TGTGCCAGCAGTCCCCCTAGCACAGATACGCAGTATTTT. It encodes CASSPPSTDTQYF. The variable domain in full, completed from reference TRBV28 and TRBJ2-3, reads DVKVTQSSRYLVKRTGEKVFLECVQDMDHENMFWYRQDPGLGLRLIYFSYDVKMKEKGDIPEGYSVSREKKERFSLILESASTNQTSMYLCASSPPSTDTQYFGPGTRLTVL.

J is TRBJ2-2 and V is TRBV20-1; possible D gene TRBD2, 6 bases. The length of the CDR3 is 14 residues. V lost 1 base and J 7 bases, leaving 13 bases between the germline ends. CDR1 is DFQATT, CDR2 SNEGSKA, per germline (reference sequence). The CDR3 coding sequence is TGCAGTGCTAGAGCGGCGGGGATGGACGGGGAGCTGTTTTTT. This translates into CSARAAGMDGELFF.

The chain is built from TRBV21-1 and TRBJ1-1. TRBV21-1 is marked as a pseudogene. This CDR3 region has 14 residues. CDR3: CASSKAGSNTEAFF. The CDR3 DNA reads TGTGCCAGCAGCAAAGCGGGCAGCAACACTGAAGCTTTCTTT.

The rearrangement uses TRBV6-1 and TRBJ1-2, with D perhaps TRBD1 (6 bases). The ends were cut back, 9 bases at V and 8 bases at J, with 19 bases in the middle. This CDR3 region has 13 residues. Germline assignment: CDR1 MNHNS and CDR2 SASEGT. As DNA, the CDR3 is TGTGCCAGTCAGTCCGGCGGGGGCTACGGCTACACCTTC. This translates into CASQSGGGYGYTF.

The chain uses TRBV5-5 and TRBJ1-1; tentatively, D is TRBD1 (5 bases). Deletions cut 3 bases from V and 1 base from J, with 13 bases between. The CDR3 sequence is 15 residues long. Germline assignment: CDR1 SGHKS and CDR2 YYEKEE (reference sequence). DNA for the CDR3: TGTGCCAGCAGCTCTATTGGGGCGTCGAACACTGAAGCTTTCTTT. Translating it yields CASSSIGASNTEAFF.

The V and J genes are TRBV7-8 and TRBJ1-4, with 9 bases that match TRBD1. Germline CDR1 is SGHVS and CDR2 is FQNEAQ. This CDR3 is built from 15 residues. Trimming removed 5 bases from V and 8 bases from J; junction bases left unmatched: 9. The CDR3 DNA follows: TGTGCCAGCAGCCCCAGGGACAGGGTTACGGAAAAACTGTTTTTT. Residues: CASSPRDRVTEKLFF.

The V gene is TRBV27, the J gene TRBJ2-3; TRBD2 matches at 8 bases. The CDR3 has 15 amino acids. Germline V gives CDR1 MNHEY, CDR2 SMNVEV (reference sequence). After removal of 5 bases from V and 4 bases from J, the junction contained 8 bases not matched to a gene. CDR3 residues: CASSTRTSYPDTQYF. CDR3 DNA sequence: TGTGCCAGCAGTACGCGGACTAGCTACCCAGATACGCAGTATTTT.

This clonotype was recorded a few times. The chain recombines TRBV20-1 with TRBJ2-5; D might be TRBD1 or TRBD2, each matching 5 bases. The V end was cut by 1 base, the J end by 9 bases, with 21 bases between. Germline V gives CDR1 DFQATT, CDR2 SNEGSKA (reference sequence). CDR3 length equals 15 residues. The CDR3 protein is CSARADRDGGLSQYF. The CDR3 bases are TGCAGTGCTAGAGCCGACCGGGACGGAGGTCTGTCCCAGTACTTC.

There are a few counts of this clonotype. The chain is built from TRBV7-3 and TRBJ2-3; D is unresolved. This CDR3 is 14 amino acids long. Deletions cut 5 bases from V and 4 bases from J, with 13 bases between. Per germline, CDR1 SGHTA and CDR2 FQGTGA. The DNA for the CDR3 is TGTGCCAGCAGCCCCGGAGTAGACGCAGATACGCAGTATTTT. Encoded protein: CASSPGVDADTQYF.

A few counts support this clonotype. The chain combines TRBV20-1 with TRBJ2-3; 7 bases map to TRBD2. CDR3 size: 15 residues. Germline trimming cut 1 base from V and 0 bases from J; bases unmatched to any gene: 4. Per germline, CDR1 DFQATT and CDR2 SNEGSKA (reference sequence). Here the CDR3 DNA reads TGCAGTGCTAGAGGGGAGGGGATTAGCACAGATACGCAGTATTTT. Its protein product is CSARGEGISTDTQYF.

In its sample, this clonotype was seen a few times. The chain uses TRBV7-9 and TRBJ2-7; 13 nucleotides align to TRBD2. With V trimmed by 4 bases and J by 1 base, 4 bases remained unmatched. The CDR3 contains 16 residues. CDR1 and CDR2 from the germline V gene are SEHNR and FQNEAQ (reference sequence). CDR3 loop: CASSSGTSGESYEQYF. For the CDR3, the DNA is TGTGCCAGCAGCTCCGGGACTAGCGGGGAATCCTACGAGCAGTACTTC.

The V and J genes are TRBV4-1 and TRBJ1-1; D not resolved. V was shortened by 0 bases and J by 6 bases, with 17 bases between the two germline ends. The CDR3 runs 16 residues. Germline CDR1 is MGHRA and CDR2 is YSYEKL. The CDR3: CASSQDILRTDAEAFF. CDR3 coding DNA: TGCGCCAGCAGCCAAGATATTCTTCGGACCGACGCTGAAGCTTTCTTT.

This chain uses TRBV28 with TRBJ2-1; D tentatively reads TRBD1 or TRBD2 (6 bases each). V was trimmed by 5 bases and J by 1 base, leaving 15 bases between them. Per germline, CDR1 MDHEN and CDR2 SYDVKM. The CDR3 totals 16 residues. The CDR3 region has the DNA TGTGCCAGCAGTATCCTACAGGGAGGTTCCTACAATGAGCAGTTCTTC. This gives the protein CASSILQGGSYNEQFF.

This clonotype has just a few counts. The chain joins TRBV7-2 to TRBJ1-1; no definite D call. CDR1 and CDR2 (germline): SGHTA, FQGNSA. V lost 5 bases to trimming and J lost 5 bases, with 15 bases between them. The CDR3 covers 14 residues. The CDR3 DNA reads as TGTGCCAGCAGCCAGCGGGCCCTGGGGACTGAAGCTTTCTTT. Translation gives CASSQRALGTEAFF.

CDR3 in amino acids: CATGDRRYTDTQYF. DNA of the CDR3: TGTGCCACCGGTGACAGGAGATACACAGATACGCAGTATTTT. The chain is built from TRBV15 and TRBJ2-3; perhaps TRBD1 as D (6 bases). CDR3 length: 14 residues. The V and J ends lost 8 bases and 2 bases respectively, with 14 bases between them. CDR1 and CDR2 (germline): LNHNV, YYDKDF (reference sequence).

The chain uses TRBV19 and TRBJ1-5; D call uncertain. Trimming removed 7 bases from V and 3 bases from J, with 16 bases in between. This CDR3 contains 15 residues. Germline V gene sequence: CDR1 LNHDA, CDR2 SQIVND (reference sequence). The CDR3 bases are TGTGCCAGTAAGAAGGGCACCCCGGTCAATCAGCCCCAGCATTTT. Its translation is CASKKGTPVNQPQHF.

Only a few counts were recorded for this clonotype. The chain carries TRBV2 and TRBJ1-5; 9 bases match TRBD1. Looked up from germline, CDR1 is SNHLY and CDR2 is FYNNEI. There are 15 residues in the CDR3. V was clipped by 5 bases and J by 1 base; unmatched bases: 3. CDR3 sequence: CASSLDRGSNQPQHF. The CDR3 nucleotides are TGTGCCAGCAGTCTGGACAGGGGAAGCAATCAGCCCCAGCATTTT.

The DNA for the CDR3 is TGTGCCAGCAGTTATAGAGGGGGCGTAAACACTGAAGCTTTCTTT. It encodes CASSYRGGVNTEAFF. The genes are TRBV6-5 and TRBJ1-1; TRBD1 aligns across 7 bases. The CDR3 extends over 15 amino acids. The J segment lost 2 bases and the V segment lost 3 bases, leaving 6 bases of the junction unmatched. Per germline, CDR1 MNHEY and CDR2 SVGAGI.

The chain combines TRBV27 with TRBJ1-2; D remains unclear. Trimming shortened V by 5 bases and J by 0 bases, and 13 bases separated the two germline ends. CDR1 and CDR2 from the germline V gene are MNHEY and SMNVEV (reference sequence). This CDR3 spans 15 amino acids. CDR3 loop: CASSPRLWANYGYTF. The CDR3 region has the DNA TGTGCCAGCAGTCCCCGGTTATGGGCTAACTATGGCTACACCTTC.

This chain joins TRBV12-3 or TRBV12-4 and TRBJ1-2; weak D call: TRBD1 (6 bases). The CDR3 has 14 amino acids. The ends were cut back, 5 bases at V and 4 bases at J, with 14 bases in the middle. CDR3: CASSRGERVYGYTF. The DNA for the CDR3 is TGTGCCAGCAGTAGGGGGGAGAGAGTCTATGGCTACACCTTC.

J is TRBJ1-1 and V is TRBV19; 8 bases line up with TRBD1. V shed 5 bases and J 0 bases; nucleotides not matched to a gene: 5. CDR3 length equals 15 residues. Germline assignment: CDR1 LNHDA and CDR2 SQIVND (reference sequence). The CDR3 spells CASSVRQGMNTEAFF. The CDR3 DNA reads TGTGCCAGTAGTGTCCGACAGGGGATGAACACTGAAGCTTTCTTT.

The genes are TRBV5-5 and TRBJ2-5; 15 bases are a match to TRBD2. Germline assignment: CDR1 SGHKS and CDR2 YYEKEE (reference sequence). The CDR3 is made up of 16 amino acids. J gave up 5 bases and V 4 bases, and 6 bases lay outside the gene matches. DNA for the CDR3: TGTGCCAGCAGCAAGGGACTAGCGGGGGGTACGGAGACCCAGTACTTC. Its protein is CASSKGLAGGTETQYF.

J is TRBJ1-1 and V is TRBV20-1, with 8 bases fitting TRBD1. Trimming cost V 3 bases and J 1 base; bases outside gene matches: 7. Germline values: CDR1 DFQATT, CDR2 SNEGSKA (reference sequence). The CDR3 is 15 amino acids. CDR3 sequence reads: CSARDLRGQNTEAFF. The CDR3 DNA reads TGCAGTGCTAGGGACCTCAGGGGGCAGAACACTGAAGCTTTCTTT.

This clonotype showed up just a few times. The rearrangement links TRBV11-3 to TRBJ1-1; no reliable D call. The CDR3 is 13 residues long. The V end lost 4 bases, the J end lost 1 base, and 7 bases lay between the germline ends. Germline lookup yields CDR1 SGHNT and CDR2 YENEEA. CDR3 region: CASSSLKNTEAFF. For the CDR3, the DNA is TGTGCCAGCAGCTCACTCAAGAACACTGAAGCTTTCTTT.

This clonotype was seen once. V gene TRBV24-1 combines with J gene TRBJ2-1; unclear D gene. The CDR3 runs 11 residues. Germline CDR1 reads KGHDR; CDR2 reads SFDVKD. Deletions cut 1 base from V and 15 bases from J, with 9 bases between. CDR3 nucleotides: TGTGCCACCAGTGATTTAGCTAGAACGTTCTTC. This codes for CATSDLARTFF.

The chain combines TRBV2 with TRBJ1-2; no definite D call. There are 15 residues in the CDR3. In germline, CDR1 is SNHLY, CDR2 FYNNEI. With 5 bases removed from V and 0 bases from J, the gap between germline ends came to 13 bases. CDR3 sequence (DNA): TGTGCCAGCAGTCCCGGGCTAATAGCTAACTATGGCTACACCTTC. It yields the protein CASSPGLIANYGYTF.

The chain employs TRBV6-1 and TRBJ2-7; D is possibly TRBD1 (6 bases). The V gene lost 6 bases and the J gene lost 6 bases, with 18 bases spanning the gap. CDR1 MNHNS and CDR2 SASEGT come from the germline V gene. The CDR3 has 14 residues. The CDR3 sequence is CASSRREQGSEQYF. The CDR3 DNA reads as TGTGCCAGCAGCCGAAGGGAACAGGGATCCGAGCAGTACTTC.

The genes are TRBV15 and TRBJ2-4, with D possibly being TRBD2 (7 bases). The CDR3 is 17 amino acids. V lost 1 base, J lost 4 bases, and 17 bases lay in between. Germline CDR1 reads LNHNV; CDR2 reads YYDKDF (reference sequence). CDR3 nucleotide sequence: TGTGCCACCAGCAGAGGGGACGGGGGGCTCCCTAAAAACATTCAGTACTTC. Translation gives CATSRGDGGLPKNIQYF.